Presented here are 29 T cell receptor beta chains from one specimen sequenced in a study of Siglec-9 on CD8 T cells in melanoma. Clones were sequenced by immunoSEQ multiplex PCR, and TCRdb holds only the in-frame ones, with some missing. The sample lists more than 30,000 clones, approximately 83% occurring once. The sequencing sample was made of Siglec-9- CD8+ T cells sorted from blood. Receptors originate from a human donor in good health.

The CDR3 loop is CATSREGAGNEQFF. DNA of the CDR3: TGTGCCACCAGCAGAGAGGGGGCGGGAAATGAGCAGTTCTTC. J is TRBJ2-1 and V is TRBV15; D may correspond to TRBD1 or TRBD2 (6 bases each). Germline CDR1 reads LNHNV; CDR2 reads YYDKDF (reference sequence). Between the trimmed V and J ends, which lost 0 bases and 7 bases, there was a span of 10 bases. The CDR3 contains 14 residues.

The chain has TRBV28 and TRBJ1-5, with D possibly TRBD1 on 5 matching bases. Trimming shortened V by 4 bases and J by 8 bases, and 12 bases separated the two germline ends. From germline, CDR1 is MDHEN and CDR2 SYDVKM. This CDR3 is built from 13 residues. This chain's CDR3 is CASSWLLGEPQHF. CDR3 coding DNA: TGTGCCAGCAGTTGGCTCCTAGGGGAGCCCCAGCATTTT.

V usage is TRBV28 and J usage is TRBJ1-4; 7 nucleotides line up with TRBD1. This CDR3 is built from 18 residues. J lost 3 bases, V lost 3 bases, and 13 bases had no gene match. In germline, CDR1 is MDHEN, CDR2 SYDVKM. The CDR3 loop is CASSFPRDSFLPNEKLFF. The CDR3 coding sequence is TGTGCCAGCAGTTTCCCCAGGGACAGCTTCCTCCCTAATGAAAAACTGTTTTTT.

CDR3 sequence: CASGPEQPNTEAFF. CDR3 bases: TGTGCCAGCGGCCCCGAACAACCTAACACTGAAGCTTTCTTT. The chain uses TRBV6-5 and TRBJ1-1, with D uncertain. Per the germline V gene, CDR1 is MNHEY and CDR2 is SVGAGI. The V end was cut by 8 bases, the J end by 2 bases, with 15 bases between. This CDR3 is 14 amino acids long.

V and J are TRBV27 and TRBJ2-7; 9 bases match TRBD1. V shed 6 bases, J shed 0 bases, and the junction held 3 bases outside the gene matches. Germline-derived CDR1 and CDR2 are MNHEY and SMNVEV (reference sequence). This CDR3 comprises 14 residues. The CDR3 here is CASRTGGSSYEQYF. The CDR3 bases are TGTGCCAGCAGAACAGGGGGCTCCTCCTACGAGCAGTACTTC.

CDR3 bases: TGTGCCAGCAGTTCAGGACTAGCGGGCTACACAGATACGCAGTATTTT. Translated: CASSSGLAGYTDTQYF. V is TRBV27 and J is TRBJ2-3, with 11 bases fitting TRBD2. This CDR3 spans 16 amino acids. The trim removed 4 bases at V and 2 bases at J, leaving 5 bases unmatched. From germline, CDR1 is MNHEY and CDR2 SMNVEV (reference sequence).

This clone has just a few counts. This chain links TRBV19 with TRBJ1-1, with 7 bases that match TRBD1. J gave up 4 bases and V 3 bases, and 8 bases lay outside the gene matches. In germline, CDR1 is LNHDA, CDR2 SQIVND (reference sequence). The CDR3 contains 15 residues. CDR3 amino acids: CASSIPRGVSTEAFF. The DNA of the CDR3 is TGTGCCAGTAGTATCCCCAGGGGGGTGAGCACTGAAGCTTTCTTT.

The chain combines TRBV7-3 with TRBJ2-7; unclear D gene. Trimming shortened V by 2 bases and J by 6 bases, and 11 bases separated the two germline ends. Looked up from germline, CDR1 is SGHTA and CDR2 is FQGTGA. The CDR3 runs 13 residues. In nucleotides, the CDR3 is TGTGCCAGCAGCTTATTGCAGGCCGCCGAGCAGTACTTC. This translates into CASSLLQAAEQYF.

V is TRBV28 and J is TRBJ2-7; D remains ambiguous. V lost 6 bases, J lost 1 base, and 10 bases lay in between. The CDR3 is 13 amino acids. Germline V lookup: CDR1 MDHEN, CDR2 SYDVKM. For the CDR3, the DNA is TGTGCCAGCAGCTACTTACAGTCCTACGAGCAGTACTTC. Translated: CASSYLQSYEQYF.

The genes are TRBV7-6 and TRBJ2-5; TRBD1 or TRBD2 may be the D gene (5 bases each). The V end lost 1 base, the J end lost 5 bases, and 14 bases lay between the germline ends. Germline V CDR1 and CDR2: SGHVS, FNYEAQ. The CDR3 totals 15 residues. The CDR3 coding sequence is TGTGCCAGCAGCTTAGGTGGGGGAGAGGGGGAGACCCAGTACTTC. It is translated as CASSLGGGEGETQYF.

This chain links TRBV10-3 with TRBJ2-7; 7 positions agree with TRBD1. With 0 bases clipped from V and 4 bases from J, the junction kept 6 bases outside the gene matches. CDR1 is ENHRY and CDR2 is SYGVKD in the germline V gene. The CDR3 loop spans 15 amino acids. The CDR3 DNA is TGTGCCATCAGTGAGTCCCACAGGGGTTGGTACGAGCAGTACTTC. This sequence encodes CAISESHRGWYEQYF.

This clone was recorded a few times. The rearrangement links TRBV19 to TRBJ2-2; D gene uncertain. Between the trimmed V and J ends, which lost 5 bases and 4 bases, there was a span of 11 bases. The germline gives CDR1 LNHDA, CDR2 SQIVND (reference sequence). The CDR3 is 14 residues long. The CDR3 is CASSSQDPTGELFF. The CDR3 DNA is TGTGCCAGTAGTTCTCAGGATCCCACCGGGGAGCTGTTTTTT.

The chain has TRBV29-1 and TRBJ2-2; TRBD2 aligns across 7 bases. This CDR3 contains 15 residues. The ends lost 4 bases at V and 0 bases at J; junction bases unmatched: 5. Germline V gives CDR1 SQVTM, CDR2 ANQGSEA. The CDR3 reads CSVVAAGPNTGELFF. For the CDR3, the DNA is TGCAGCGTTGTGGCAGCGGGACCGAACACCGGGGAGCTGTTTTTT.

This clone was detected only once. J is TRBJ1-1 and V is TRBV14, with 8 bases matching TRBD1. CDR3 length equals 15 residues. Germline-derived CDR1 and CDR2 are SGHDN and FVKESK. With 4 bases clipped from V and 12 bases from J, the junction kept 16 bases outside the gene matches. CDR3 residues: CASSRQIPGQVDSFF. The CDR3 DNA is TGTGCCAGCAGCCGACAAATACCGGGACAGGTCGATTCTTTCTTT.

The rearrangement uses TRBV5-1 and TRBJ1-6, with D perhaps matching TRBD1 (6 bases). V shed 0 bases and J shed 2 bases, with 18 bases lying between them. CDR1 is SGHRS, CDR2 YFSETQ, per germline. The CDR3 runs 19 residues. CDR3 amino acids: CASSLDIRTAQTYNSPLHF. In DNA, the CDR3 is TGCGCCAGCAGCTTGGATATCCGGACAGCTCAAACCTATAATTCACCCCTCCACTTT.

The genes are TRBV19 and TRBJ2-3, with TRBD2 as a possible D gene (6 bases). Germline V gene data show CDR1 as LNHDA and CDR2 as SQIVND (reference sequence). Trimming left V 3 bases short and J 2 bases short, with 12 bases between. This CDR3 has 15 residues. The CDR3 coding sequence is TGTGCCAGTAGTATCGGGACTTCTCACACAGATACGCAGTATTTT. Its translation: CASSIGTSHTDTQYF.

The CDR3 region has the DNA TGTGCCAGCAGGGACAGGGGATTGAACACTGAAGCTTTCTTT. Translation gives CASRDRGLNTEAFF. The chain is built from TRBV28 and TRBJ1-1, with TRBD1 identical over 9 bases. CDR1 is MDHEN and CDR2 is SYDVKM in the germline V gene. After removal of 6 bases from V and 0 bases from J, the junction contained 2 bases not matched to a gene. The CDR3 extends over 14 amino acids. Together with reference TRBV28 and TRBJ1-1, the CDR3 gives the full variable domain: DVKVTQSSRYLVKRTGEKVFLECVQDMDHENMFWYRQDPGLGLRLIYFSYDVKMKEKGDIPEGYSVSREKKERFSLILESASTNQTSMYLCASRDRGLNTEAFFGQGTRLTVV.

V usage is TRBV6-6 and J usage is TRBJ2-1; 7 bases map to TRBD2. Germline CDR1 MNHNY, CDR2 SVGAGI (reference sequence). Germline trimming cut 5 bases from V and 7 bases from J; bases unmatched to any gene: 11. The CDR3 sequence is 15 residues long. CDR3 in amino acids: CASSRPRGEGNEQFF. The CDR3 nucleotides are TGTGCCAGCAGTCGACCCCGGGGGGAAGGGAATGAGCAGTTCTTC.

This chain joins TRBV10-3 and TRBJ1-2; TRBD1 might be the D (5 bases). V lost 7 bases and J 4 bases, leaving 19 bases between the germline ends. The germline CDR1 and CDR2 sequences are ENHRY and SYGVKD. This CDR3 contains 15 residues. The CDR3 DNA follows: TGTGCCATCACCGAGGCCCAGGGTGGTCGCTATGGCTACACCTTC. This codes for CAITEAQGGRYGYTF.

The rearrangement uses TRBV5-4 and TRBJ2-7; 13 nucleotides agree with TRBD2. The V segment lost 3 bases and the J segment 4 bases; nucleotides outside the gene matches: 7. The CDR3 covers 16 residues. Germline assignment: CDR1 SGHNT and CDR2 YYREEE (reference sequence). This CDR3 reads CASSSSGLAGLYEQYF. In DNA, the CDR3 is TGTGCCAGCAGCTCCTCGGGACTAGCGGGACTTTACGAGCAGTACTTC.

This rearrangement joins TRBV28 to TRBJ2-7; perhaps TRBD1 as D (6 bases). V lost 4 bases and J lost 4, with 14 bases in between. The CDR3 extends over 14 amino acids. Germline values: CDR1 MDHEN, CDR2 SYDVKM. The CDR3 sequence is CASSSPPDRYEQYF. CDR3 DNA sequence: TGTGCCAGCAGTTCCCCACCCGACAGGTACGAGCAGTACTTC.

CDR3 residues: CASSLSLLSPPSYF. In DNA, the CDR3 is TGTGCCAGCAGTTTATCGCTACTATCCCCGCCCAGCTATTTT. This chain joins TRBV27 and TRBJ2-3; no reliable D call. The germline V gene has CDR1 MNHEY and CDR2 SMNVEV (reference sequence). Between the trimmed V and J ends, which lost 0 bases and 15 bases, there was a span of 19 bases. The CDR3 runs to 14 residues.

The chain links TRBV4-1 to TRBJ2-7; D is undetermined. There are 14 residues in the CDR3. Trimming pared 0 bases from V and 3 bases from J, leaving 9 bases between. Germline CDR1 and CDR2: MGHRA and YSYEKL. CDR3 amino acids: CASSQDVPHYEQYF. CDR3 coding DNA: TGCGCCAGCAGCCAAGATGTACCCCACTACGAGCAGTACTTC.

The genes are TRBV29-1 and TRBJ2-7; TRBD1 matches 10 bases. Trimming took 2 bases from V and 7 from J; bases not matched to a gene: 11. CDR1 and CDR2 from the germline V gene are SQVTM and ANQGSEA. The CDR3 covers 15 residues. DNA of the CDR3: TGCAGCGTTGAACGACAGGGGGCGATAAAAGGGGAGCAGTACTTC. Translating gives CSVERQGAIKGEQYF.

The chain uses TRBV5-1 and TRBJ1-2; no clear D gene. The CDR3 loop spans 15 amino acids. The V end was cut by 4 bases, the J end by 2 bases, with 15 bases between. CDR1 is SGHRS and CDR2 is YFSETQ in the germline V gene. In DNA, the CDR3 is TGCGCCAGCAGCCTAACCGGCGCAGTCAACTATGGCTACACCTTC. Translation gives CASSLTGAVNYGYTF.

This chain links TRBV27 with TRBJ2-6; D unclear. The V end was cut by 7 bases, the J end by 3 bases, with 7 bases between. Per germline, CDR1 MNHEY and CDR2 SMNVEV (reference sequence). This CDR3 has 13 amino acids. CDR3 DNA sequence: TGTGCCAGCACCGCATTTGGGGCCAACGTCCTGACTTTC. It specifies CASTAFGANVLTF.

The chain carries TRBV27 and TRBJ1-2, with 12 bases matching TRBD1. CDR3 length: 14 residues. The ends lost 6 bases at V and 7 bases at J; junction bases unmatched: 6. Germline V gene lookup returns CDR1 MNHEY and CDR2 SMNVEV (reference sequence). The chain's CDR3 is CASRDRDRGLGYTF. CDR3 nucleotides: TGTGCCAGCAGGGACCGGGACAGGGGGCTTGGCTACACCTTC.

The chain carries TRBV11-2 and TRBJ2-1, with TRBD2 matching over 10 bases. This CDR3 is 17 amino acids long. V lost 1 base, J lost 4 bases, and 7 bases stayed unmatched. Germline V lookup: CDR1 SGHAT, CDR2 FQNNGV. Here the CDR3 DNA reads TGTGCCAGCAGCTTAGGACAAGCGGGAGGGAGTTACAATGAGCAGTTCTTC. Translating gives CASSLGQAGGSYNEQFF. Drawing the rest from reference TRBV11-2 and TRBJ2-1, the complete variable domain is EAGVAQSPRYKIIEKRQSVAFWCNPISGHATLYWYQQILGQGPKLLIQFQNNGVVDDSQLPKDRFSAERLKGVDSTLKIQPAKLEDSAVYLCASSLGQAGGSYNEQFFGPGTRLTVL.

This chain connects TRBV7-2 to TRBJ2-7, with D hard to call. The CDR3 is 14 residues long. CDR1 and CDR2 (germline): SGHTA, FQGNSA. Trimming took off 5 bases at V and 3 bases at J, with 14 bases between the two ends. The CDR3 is CASSIGPDGYEQYF. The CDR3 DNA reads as TGTGCCAGCAGCATAGGCCCGGACGGCTACGAGCAGTACTTC.